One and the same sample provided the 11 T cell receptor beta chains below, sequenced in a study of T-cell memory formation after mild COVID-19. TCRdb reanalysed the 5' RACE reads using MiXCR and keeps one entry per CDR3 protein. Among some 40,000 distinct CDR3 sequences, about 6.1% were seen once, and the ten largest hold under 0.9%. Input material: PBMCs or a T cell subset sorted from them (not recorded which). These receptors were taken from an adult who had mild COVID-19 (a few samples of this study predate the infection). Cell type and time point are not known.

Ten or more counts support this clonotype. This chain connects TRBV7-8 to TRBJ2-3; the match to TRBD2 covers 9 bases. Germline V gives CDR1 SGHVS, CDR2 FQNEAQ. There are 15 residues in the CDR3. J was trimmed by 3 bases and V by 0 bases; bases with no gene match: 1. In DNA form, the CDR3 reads TGTGCCAGCAGCTTAGCGCGGGGGGGGACAGATACGCAGTATTTT. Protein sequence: CASSLARGGTDTQYF.

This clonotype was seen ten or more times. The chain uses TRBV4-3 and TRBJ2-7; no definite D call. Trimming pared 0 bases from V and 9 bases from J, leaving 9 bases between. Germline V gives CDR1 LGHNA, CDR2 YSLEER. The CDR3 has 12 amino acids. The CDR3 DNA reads TGCGCCAGCAGCCAAGATTATCAGCCGCAGTACTTC. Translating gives CASSQDYQPQYF.

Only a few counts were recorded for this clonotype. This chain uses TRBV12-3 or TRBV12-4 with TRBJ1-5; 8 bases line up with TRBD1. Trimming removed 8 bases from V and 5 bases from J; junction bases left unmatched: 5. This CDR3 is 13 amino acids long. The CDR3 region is CASGQGLDQPQHF. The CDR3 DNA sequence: TGTGCCAGCGGACAGGGTCTGGATCAGCCCCAGCATTTT.

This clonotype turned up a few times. The CDR3 nucleotides read TGTGCCAGCAGCCTGTTGGGACAGTTGGGCGAGACCCAGTACTTC. Amino acids: CASSLLGQLGETQYF. This chain uses TRBV5-6 with TRBJ2-5; 7 bases fit TRBD1. The CDR3 length is 15 residues. The germline gives CDR1 SGHDT, CDR2 YYEEEE. V dropped 4 bases and J dropped 5; count of bases not matched to a gene: 11.

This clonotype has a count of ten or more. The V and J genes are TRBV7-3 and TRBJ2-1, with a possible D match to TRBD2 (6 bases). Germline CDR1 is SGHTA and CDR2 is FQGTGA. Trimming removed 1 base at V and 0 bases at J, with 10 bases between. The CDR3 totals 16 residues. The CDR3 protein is CASSLMGGFSYNEQFF. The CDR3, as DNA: TGTGCCAGCAGCTTAATGGGGGGATTCTCCTACAATGAGCAGTTCTTC. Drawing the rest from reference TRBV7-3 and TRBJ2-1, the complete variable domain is GAGVSQTPSNKVTEKGKYVELRCDPISGHTALYWYRQSLGQGPEFLIYFQGTGAADDSGLPNDRFFAVRPEGSVSTLKIQRTERGDSAVYLCASSLMGGFSYNEQFFGPGTRLTVL.

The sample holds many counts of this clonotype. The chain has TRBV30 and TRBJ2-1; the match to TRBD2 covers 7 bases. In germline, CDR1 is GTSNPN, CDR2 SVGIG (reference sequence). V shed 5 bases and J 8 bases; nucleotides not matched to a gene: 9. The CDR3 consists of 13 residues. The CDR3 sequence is CAWAGTTLDEQFF. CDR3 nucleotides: TGTGCCTGGGCCGGGACTACCCTCGATGAGCAGTTCTTC.

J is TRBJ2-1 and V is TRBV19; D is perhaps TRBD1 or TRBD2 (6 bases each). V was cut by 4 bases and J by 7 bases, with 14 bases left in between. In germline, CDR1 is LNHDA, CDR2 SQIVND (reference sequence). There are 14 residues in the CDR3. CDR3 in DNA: TGTGCCAGTAGTACAGGGGTCCGGGGGAATGAGCAGTTCTTC. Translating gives CASSTGVRGNEQFF. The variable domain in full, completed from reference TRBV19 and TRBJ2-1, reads DGGITQSPKYLFRKEGQNVTLSCEQNLNHDAMYWYRQDPGQGLRLIYYSQIVNDFQKGDIAEGYSVSREKKESFPLTVTSAQKNPTAFYLCASSTGVRGNEQFFGPGTRLTVL.

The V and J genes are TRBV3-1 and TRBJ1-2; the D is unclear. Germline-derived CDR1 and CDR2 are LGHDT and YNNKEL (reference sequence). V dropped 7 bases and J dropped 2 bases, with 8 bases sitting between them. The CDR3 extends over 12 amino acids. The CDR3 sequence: CASKGSNYGYTF. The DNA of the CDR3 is TGTGCCAGCAAGGGCAGCAACTATGGCTACACCTTC.

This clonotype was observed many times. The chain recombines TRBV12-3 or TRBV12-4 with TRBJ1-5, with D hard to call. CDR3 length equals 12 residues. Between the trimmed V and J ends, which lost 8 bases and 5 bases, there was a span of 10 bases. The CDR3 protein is CASGIDYQPQHF. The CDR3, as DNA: TGTGCCAGCGGAATTGACTATCAGCCCCAGCATTTT.

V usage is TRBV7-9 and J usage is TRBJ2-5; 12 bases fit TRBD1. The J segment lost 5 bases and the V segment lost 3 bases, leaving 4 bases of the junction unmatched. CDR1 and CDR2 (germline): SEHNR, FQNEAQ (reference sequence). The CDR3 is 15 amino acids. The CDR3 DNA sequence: TGTGCCAGCAGCTTTGGGACAGGGGGCTTGGAGACCCAGTACTTC. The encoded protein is CASSFGTGGLETQYF.

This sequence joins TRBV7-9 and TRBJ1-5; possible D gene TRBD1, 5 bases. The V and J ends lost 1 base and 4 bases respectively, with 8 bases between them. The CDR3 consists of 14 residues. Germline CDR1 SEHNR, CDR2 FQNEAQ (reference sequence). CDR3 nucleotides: TGTGCCAGCAGCTTAGGGTCAGGGAATCAGCCCCAGCATTTT. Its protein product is CASSLGSGNQPQHF.